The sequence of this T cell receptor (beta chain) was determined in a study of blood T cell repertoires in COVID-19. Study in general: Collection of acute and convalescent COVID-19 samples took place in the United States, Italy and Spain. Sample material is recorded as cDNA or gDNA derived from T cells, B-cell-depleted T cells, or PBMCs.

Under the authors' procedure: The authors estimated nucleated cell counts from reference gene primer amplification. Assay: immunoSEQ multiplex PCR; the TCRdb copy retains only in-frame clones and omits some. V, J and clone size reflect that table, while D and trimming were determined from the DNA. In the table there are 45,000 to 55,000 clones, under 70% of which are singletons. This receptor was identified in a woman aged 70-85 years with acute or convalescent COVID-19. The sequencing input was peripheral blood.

CDR3 amino acids: CASSPEAGVSSGNTIYF. Here the CDR3 DNA reads TGCGCCAGCAGCCCAGAGGCAGGGGTGAGCTCTGGAAACACCATATATTTT. This chain uses TRBV5-1 with TRBJ1-3; D perhaps matches TRBD1 (6 bases). Germline V CDR1 and CDR2: SGHRS, YFSETQ. This CDR3 has 17 amino acids. V lost 4 bases to trimming and J lost 0 bases, with 17 bases between them.